This entry lists 5 T cell receptor beta chains sequenced from one sample in a study of T cell repertoires in cytomegalovirus infection. Their cognate antigens are unknown. TCRdb re-derived calls from the reads in MiXCR, one entry per CDR3 protein. Of under 50,000 distinct CDR3 sequences in the sample, about 21% are singletons; the top ten hold 85% to 90%. Material: CD8+ T cells from cultured PBMCs, obtained from culture after CMV antigen stimulation. The receptors were sampled from a human donor in good health (CMV status not recorded). Some clones in this sample may be carry-over from other donors' samples.

The rearrangement links TRBV7-9 to TRBJ2-7; D is tentatively TRBD1 or TRBD2 (5 bases each). The germline V and J ends were trimmed by 8 bases and 7 bases, with 6 bases remaining between them. In germline, CDR1 is SEHNR, CDR2 FQNEAQ (reference sequence). The CDR3 has 9 residues. CDR3 DNA sequence: TGTGCCAGCTGGGGGGAGCAGTACTTC. Protein: CASWGEQYF.

This clonotype was detected only a few times. V and J are TRBV3-1 and TRBJ2-3, with a weak D call TRBD1 (5 bases). V lost 0 bases, J lost 6 bases, and 13 bases lay in between. Germline CDR1 and CDR2: LGHDT and YNNKEL (reference sequence). This CDR3 has 15 amino acids. CDR3 loop: CASSQDGVAGDTQYF. The CDR3 DNA reads as TGTGCCAGCAGCCAAGATGGGGTAGCAGGGGATACGCAGTATTTT.

The table lists this clonotype with a few counts. V gene TRBV7-2 combines with J gene TRBJ2-7, with 10 bases lining up with TRBD1. CDR3 length: 15 amino acids. The germline V gene encodes CDR1 SGHTA and CDR2 FQGNSA. The J segment lost 4 bases and the V segment lost 4 bases, leaving 7 bases of the junction unmatched. The CDR3 nucleotides read TGTGCCAGCAGCTCCATGACAGGGGGCGGGTACGAGCAGTACTTC. Protein: CASSSMTGGGYEQYF.

This chain joins TRBV19 and TRBJ2-7; TRBD1 matches 9 bases. V shed 2 bases and J 7 bases; nucleotides not matched to a gene: 9. The germline V gene encodes CDR1 LNHDA and CDR2 SQIVND (reference sequence). The CDR3 is 15 amino acids. CDR3 nucleotides: TGTGCCAGTAGTATACGGGACAGGGTCACAGAGGAGCAGTACTTC. It is translated as CASSIRDRVTEEQYF.

The J gene is TRBJ1-5, the V gene TRBV19, with D unclear. The V gene's germline CDR1 is LNHDA and CDR2 SQIVND (reference sequence). This CDR3 is 15 amino acids long. The V and J ends lost 3 bases and 4 bases respectively, with 13 bases between them. The CDR3, as DNA: TGTGCCAGTAGTATGTGGCAGCACGGGAATCAGCCCCAGCATTTT. This translates into CASSMWQHGNQPQHF.